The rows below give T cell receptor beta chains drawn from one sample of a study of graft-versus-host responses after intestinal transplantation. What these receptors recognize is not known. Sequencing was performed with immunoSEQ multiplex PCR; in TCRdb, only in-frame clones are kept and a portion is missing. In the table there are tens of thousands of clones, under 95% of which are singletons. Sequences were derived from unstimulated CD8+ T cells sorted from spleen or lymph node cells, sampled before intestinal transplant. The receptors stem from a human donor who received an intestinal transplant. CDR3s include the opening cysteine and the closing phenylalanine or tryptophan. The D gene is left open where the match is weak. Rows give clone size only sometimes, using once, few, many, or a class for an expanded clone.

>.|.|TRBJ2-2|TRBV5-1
CASSPEGRGLSGELFF
TGCGCCAGCAGCCCCGAGGGCAGGGGATTATCCGGGGAGCTGTTTTTT
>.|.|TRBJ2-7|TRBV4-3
CASSPAPGIYEQYF
TGCGCCAGCAGCCCAGCCCCAGGGATCTACGAGCAGTACTTC
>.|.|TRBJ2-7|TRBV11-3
CASSLEASGLYEQYF
TGTGCCAGCAGCTTAGAGGCCAGCGGCCTCTACGAGCAGTACTTC
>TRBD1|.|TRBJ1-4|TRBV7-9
CASSQPGQGGEKLFF
TGTGCCAGCAGCCAGCCCGGACAGGGTGGTGAAAAACTGTTTTTT
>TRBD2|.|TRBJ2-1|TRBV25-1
CATAPPGLETYNEQFF
TGTGCCACCGCTCCTCCGGGACTAGAGACCTACAATGAGCAGTTCTTC
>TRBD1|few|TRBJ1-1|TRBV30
CAWRRQGAPEAFF
TGTGCCTGGAGGAGACAGGGGGCCCCTGAAGCTTTCTTT
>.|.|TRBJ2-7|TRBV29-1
CSAQGTTYEQYF
TGCAGCGCACAGGGAACTACCTACGAGCAGTACTTC
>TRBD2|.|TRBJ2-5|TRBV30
CAWSKKGLAKETQYF
TGTGCCTGGAGTAAAAAAGGACTAGCTAAAGAGACCCAGTACTTC
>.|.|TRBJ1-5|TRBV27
CASSSGASNQPQHF
TGTGCCAGCAGTTCTGGGGCTAGCAATCAGCCCCAGCATTTT
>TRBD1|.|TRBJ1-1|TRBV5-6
CASSLGTGTGFTEAFF
TGTGCCAGCAGCTTGGGTACCGGGACAGGGTTTACGGAAGCTTTCTTT
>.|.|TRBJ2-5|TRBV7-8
CASSLYRDLETQYF
TGTGCCAGCAGCTTATATCGGGATCTCGAGACCCAGTACTTC
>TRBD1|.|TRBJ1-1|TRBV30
CAWDGGGQGNTEAFF
TGTGCCTGGGATGGGGGGGGACAGGGGAACACTGAAGCTTTCTTT